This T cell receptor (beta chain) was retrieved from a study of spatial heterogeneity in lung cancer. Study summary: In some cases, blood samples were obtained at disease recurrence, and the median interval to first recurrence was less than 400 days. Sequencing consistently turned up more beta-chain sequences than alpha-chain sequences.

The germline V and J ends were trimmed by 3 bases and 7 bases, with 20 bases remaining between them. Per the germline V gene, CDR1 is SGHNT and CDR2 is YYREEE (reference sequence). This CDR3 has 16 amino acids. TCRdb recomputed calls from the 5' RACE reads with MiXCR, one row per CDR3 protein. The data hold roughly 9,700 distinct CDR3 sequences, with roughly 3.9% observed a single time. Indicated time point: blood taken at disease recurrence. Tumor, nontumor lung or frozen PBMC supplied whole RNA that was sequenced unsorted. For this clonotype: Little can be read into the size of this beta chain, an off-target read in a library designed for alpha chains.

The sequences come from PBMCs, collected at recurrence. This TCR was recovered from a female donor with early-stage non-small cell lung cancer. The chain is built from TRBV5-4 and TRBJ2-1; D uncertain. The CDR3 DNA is TGTGCCAGCAGCTCGGCGGCCAAGCAGTCTTTGAATGAGCAGTTCTTC. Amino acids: CASSSAAKQSLNEQFF.